The 30 T cell receptor beta chains below come from one sample, sequenced in a study of Graves' ophthalmopathy and Graves' hyperthyroidism. RNA transcripts were the template, and TCR beta CDR3 regions were amplified from them. Second-round multiplex PCR came after a first-round RT-PCR that employed HTBI primers. MiXCR, applied by TCRdb to the multiplex PCR reads, yields one record per CDR3 protein. The table has more than 300,000 distinct CDR3 sequences, 15% seen once. What was sequenced was peripheral blood. The receptors here all came from a woman between 18 and 29 years old with stable Graves' hyperthyroidism.

This clonotype was seen many times. This sequence joins TRBV12-3 or TRBV12-4 and TRBJ1-1; tentative D call: TRBD1 (5 bases). Trimming removed 8 bases from V and 4 bases from J, with 11 bases in between. The CDR3 runs 12 residues. The CDR3 DNA is TGTGCCAGCGGTAACAGGAGCACTGAAGCTTTCTTT. Translated: CASGNRSTEAFF.

The chain uses TRBV18 and TRBJ1-1; possibly TRBD1 for D (5 bases). From germline, CDR1 is KGHSH and CDR2 LQKENI. Trimming shortened V by 0 bases and J by 0 bases, and 11 bases separated the two germline ends. The CDR3 sequence is 16 residues long. CDR3 loop: CASSPPDREMNTEAFF. Written as DNA, the CDR3 is TGTGCCAGCTCACCACCTGACAGAGAGATGAACACTGAAGCTTTCTTT.

This clonotype was counted a few times. The CDR3 DNA follows: TGTGCCAGCAGCATTACAGGGGGGTTCGGGGAGCTGTTTTTT. Amino acid sequence: CASSITGGFGELFF. The V and J genes are TRBV9 and TRBJ2-2; 8 positions agree with TRBD1. In germline, CDR1 is SGDLS, CDR2 YYNGEE. Trimming cost V 4 bases and J 7 bases; bases outside gene matches: 6. The CDR3 is 14 residues long.

This clonotype was observed a handful of times. V usage is TRBV5-5 and J usage is TRBJ1-5, with a weak D call TRBD1 (5 bases). Germline loops: CDR1 SGHKS, CDR2 YYEKEE (reference sequence). This CDR3 is built from 15 residues. Trimming took off 4 bases at V and 2 bases at J, with 13 bases between the two ends. In nucleotides, the CDR3 is TGTGCCAGCAGCGGGGTTGGGGCGGGCAATCAGCCCCAGCATTTT. Its translation: CASSGVGAGNQPQHF.

This clonotype was seen many times. This chain links TRBV19 with TRBJ2-7; no clear D gene. CDR1 is LNHDA, CDR2 SQIVND, per germline (reference sequence). The CDR3 runs to 14 residues. The ends were cut back, 5 bases at V and 0 bases at J, with 11 bases in the middle. The chain's CDR3 is CASSSTLISYEQYF. In nucleotides, the CDR3 is TGTGCCAGTAGTTCAACTTTGATCTCCTACGAGCAGTACTTC. The full variable domain, with the rest looked up from reference TRBV19 and TRBJ2-7, is DGGITQSPKYLFRKEGQNVTLSCEQNLNHDAMYWYRQDPGQGLRLIYYSQIVNDFQKGDIAEGYSVSREKKESFPLTVTSAQKNPTAFYLCASSSTLISYEQYFGPGTRLTVT.

This clonotype was counted a few times. A much larger clone sits a single nucleotide away, making a read error possible. The V gene is TRBV11-2, the J gene TRBJ1-1; D gene uncertain. Germline loops: CDR1 SGHAT, CDR2 FQNNGV. This CDR3 contains 16 residues. The CDR3 loop reads CASSLNNGFPNTEACF. The CDR3 coding sequence is TGTGCCAGCAGCTTAAACAACGGTTTCCCGAACACTGAAGCTTGCTTT. Complete variable domain (other parts from reference TRBV11-2 and TRBJ1-1): EAGVAQSPRYKIIEKRQSVAFWCNPISGHATLYWYQQILGQGPKLLIQFQNNGVVDDSQLPKDRFSAERLKGVDSTLKIQPAKLEDSAVYLCASSLNNGFPNTEACFGQGTRLTVV.

This clonotype has just a few counts. V usage is TRBV12-3 or TRBV12-4 and J usage is TRBJ2-4, with 9 bases aligning to TRBD2. Trimming at V came to 6 bases and at J to 5 bases, leaving 8 bases not matched to a gene. This CDR3 is built from 15 residues. The CDR3 sequence: CASRTGTSRQNIQYF. The CDR3 DNA reads TGTGCCAGCAGAACAGGGACTAGCAGACAAAACATTCAGTACTTC.

This clonotype was counted ten times or more. This chain uses TRBV7-2 with TRBJ1-6; D unresolved. CDR1 and CDR2 (germline): SGHTA, FQGNSA. Trimming left V 5 bases short and J 0 bases short, with 14 bases between. The CDR3 is 17 residues long. The CDR3 bases are TGTGCCAGCAGCCTTCGCTTGAAGAGCTCCTATAATTCACCCCTCCACTTT. It translates to CASSLRLKSSYNSPLHF. The whole variable domain, filled in from reference TRBV7-2 and TRBJ1-6, reads GAGVSQSPSNKVTEKGKDVELRCDPISGHTALYWYRQSLGQGLEFLIYFQGNSAPDKSGLPSDRFSAERTGGSVSTLTIQRTQQEDSAVYLCASSLRLKSSYNSPLHFGNGTRLTVT.

The rearrangement joins TRBV9 to TRBJ2-5; TRBD1 might be the D (6 bases). The germline CDR1 and CDR2 sequences are SGDLS and YYNGEE. The CDR3 runs 14 residues. Trimming removed 3 bases from V and 6 bases from J, with 15 bases in between. As DNA, the CDR3 is TGTGCCAGCAGCGCAGGGGTAGGGGGTCAGACCCAGTACTTC. It codes for CASSAGVGGQTQYF.

Many counts were recorded for this clonotype. The J gene is TRBJ1-5, the V gene TRBV20-1; D might be TRBD1 (5 bases). The CDR3 sequence is 16 residues long. CDR1 is DFQATT, CDR2 SNEGSKA, per germline (reference sequence). Between the trimmed V and J ends, which lost 0 bases and 2 bases, there was a span of 14 bases. The CDR3 DNA reads as TGCAGTGCTAGAGATCGCGGAGGGACGGGCAATCAGCCCCAGCATTTT. It is translated as CSARDRGGTGNQPQHF.

In this sample, this clonotype turned up many times. Written as DNA, the CDR3 is TGCGCCAGCAGCTTGTCGGGGTTTGGCTACACCTTC. It specifies CASSLSGFGYTF. The chain links TRBV5-1 to TRBJ1-2; no firm D call. Germline CDR1 is SGHRS and CDR2 is YFSETQ. This CDR3 is 12 amino acids long. Trimming cost V 1 base and J 7 bases, with 8 bases left between them.

The DNA for the CDR3 is TGTGCCAGCGGGTACGGGAGTGGATACGAGCAGTACTTC. Protein product: CASGYGSGYEQYF. The V and J genes are TRBV27 and TRBJ2-7, with D perhaps matching TRBD2 (6 bases). V dropped 8 bases and J dropped 4 bases, with 15 bases sitting between them. The CDR3 is 13 amino acids. In germline, CDR1 is MNHEY, CDR2 SMNVEV (reference sequence).

This clonotype has only a few counts. CDR3 sequence: CASSLKLGHRTGELFF. The CDR3 nucleotides read TGTGCCAGCAGCTTAAAGCTCGGACATCGAACCGGGGAGCTGTTTTTT. The chain combines TRBV7-8 with TRBJ2-2, with D tentatively TRBD1 (5 bases). This CDR3 comprises 16 residues. V dropped 2 bases and J dropped 5 bases, with 15 bases sitting between them. CDR1 is SGHVS and CDR2 is FQNEAQ in the germline V gene.

A remark on this clonotype: Because the CDR3 is missing its conserved closing phenylalanine or tryptophan, this is likely a read error. V is TRBV12-3 or TRBV12-4 and J is TRBJ1-2; 7 positions match TRBD1. V was pared by 6 bases and J by 7 bases, with 8 bases of the junction left unmatched. CDR3 size: 13 residues. CDR3 loop: CASSHDRVGGYTL. The CDR3 nucleotides are TGTGCCAGCAGCCACGACAGGGTTGGTGGCTACACCTTA.

This clonotype was observed at least ten times. The V gene is TRBV28, the J gene TRBJ1-2, with 8 positions matching TRBD1. The CDR3 covers 14 residues. The junction had 5 bases not matched to a gene; V was cut back by 6 bases and J by 2 bases. Germline CDR1 MDHEN, CDR2 SYDVKM. The CDR3 DNA reads as TGTGCCAGCAGCCGACAGGGGCAAAACTATGGCTACACCTTC. It codes for CASSRQGQNYGYTF.

Worth noting for this clonotype: A much larger clone differs from this one at a single base, so this may be a read error. The chain links TRBV2 to TRBJ1-1; 8 nucleotides match TRBD1. There are 13 residues in the CDR3. J gave up 8 bases and V 5 bases, and 7 bases lay outside the gene matches. The germline CDR1 and CDR2 sequences are SNHLY and FYNNEI. The DNA for the CDR3 is TGTGCCAGCAGTATAAGACAGGGGATGGAAGCTTTCTTT. Protein sequence: CASSIRQGMEAFF.

At least ten counts were recorded for this clonotype. The chain links TRBV7-2 to TRBJ1-1; D perhaps matches TRBD1 (6 bases). CDR1 is SGHTA and CDR2 is FQGNSA in the germline V gene. V was shortened by 5 bases and J by 2 bases, with 18 bases between the two germline ends. The CDR3 totals 16 residues. Written as DNA, the CDR3 is TGTGCCAGCAGCCGAACCTCCGGGACACCTAACACTGAAGCTTTCTTT. It yields the protein CASSRTSGTPNTEAFF.

This clonotype was counted ten times or more. CDR3 nucleotides: TGTGCCAGCACCGACCTCGGACAGGGAGGAGATGGCTACACCTTC. The encoded protein is CASTDLGQGGDGYTF. The rearrangement joins TRBV2 to TRBJ1-2; 8 positions agree with TRBD1. The CDR3 extends over 15 amino acids. Per the germline V gene, CDR1 is SNHLY and CDR2 is FYNNEI. Germline trimming cut 7 bases from V and 6 bases from J; bases unmatched to any gene: 13.

CDR3 protein: CASSQDEGSQETQYF. The CDR3 nucleotides read TGTGCCAGCAGCCAAGATGAGGGATCCCAAGAGACCCAGTACTTC. The V gene is TRBV3-1, the J gene TRBJ2-5; perhaps TRBD2 as D (5 bases). Trimming pared 0 bases from V and 1 base from J, leaving 9 bases between. Germline loops: CDR1 LGHDT, CDR2 YNNKEL (reference sequence). The CDR3 covers 15 residues.

This clonotype was recorded at least ten times. At one end the junction does not follow the germline gene, possibly because of a read error. The chain recombines TRBV6-2 or TRBV6-3 with TRBJ2-4; D possibly matches TRBD1 or TRBD2 (5 bases each). Germline V gives CDR1 MNHEY, CDR2 SVGEGT. The CDR3 consists of 15 residues. This chain's CDR3 is CASSQGLRAKNIKYF. The CDR3 nucleotides read TGTGCCAGCAGTCAGGGCTTGCGGGCCAAAAACATTAAGTACTTC.

This clonotype was counted many times. The chain carries TRBV6-1 and TRBJ1-5; D might be TRBD1 (5 bases). CDR3 length: 14 residues. From germline, CDR1 is MNHNS and CDR2 SASEGT. V was clipped by 11 bases and J by 3 bases, with 17 bases between them. The CDR3 loop reads CAAGGVGSNQPQHF. CDR3 DNA: TGTGCCGCTGGGGGGGTAGGGTCCAATCAGCCCCAGCATTTT.

This chain uses TRBV6-5 with TRBJ2-7; 7 bases fit TRBD1. Germline assignment: CDR1 MNHEY and CDR2 SVGAGI. This CDR3 region has 15 residues. The ends lost 2 bases at V and 3 bases at J; junction bases unmatched: 7. CDR3 protein: CASSYGPGQLYEQYF. The CDR3 region has the DNA TGTGCCAGCAGTTACGGCCCGGGACAGCTCTACGAGCAGTACTTC.

This clonotype has at least ten counts. This rearrangement joins TRBV4-1 to TRBJ1-1; perhaps TRBD1 as D (6 bases). CDR3 length equals 16 residues. V was shortened by 0 bases and J by 3 bases, with 14 bases between the two germline ends. In germline, CDR1 is MGHRA, CDR2 YSYEKL. CDR3 in DNA: TGCGCCAGCAGCCAAGAGGGGACATCGGTTGACACTGAAGCTTTCTTT. It is translated as CASSQEGTSVDTEAFF.

The sample holds many counts of this clonotype. The V and J genes are TRBV12-3 or TRBV12-4 and TRBJ2-5, with D perhaps TRBD1 (6 bases). The germline V and J ends were trimmed by 3 bases and 5 bases, with 16 bases remaining between them. This CDR3 region has 15 residues. CDR3 coding DNA: TGTGCCAGCAGTTTTTCCGCAGGGGCGCGTGAGACCCAGTACTTC. The encoded protein is CASSFSAGARETQYF.

This clonotype was recorded at least ten times. The chain couples TRBV6-2 or TRBV6-3 to TRBJ1-5; the match to TRBD1 covers 7 bases. The CDR3 is 16 residues long. V trimming: 5 bases; J trimming: 0 bases; junction bases outside the gene matches: 7. Germline V gene data show CDR1 as MNHEY and CDR2 as SVGEGT. In DNA, the CDR3 is TGTGCCAGCAGTCCACGTCGGACAGGTAGCAATCAGCCCCAGCATTTT. The encoded protein is CASSPRRTGSNQPQHF.

This chain links TRBV12-3 or TRBV12-4 with TRBJ1-1; the match to TRBD1 covers 9 bases. The CDR3 spans 16 residues. V shed 5 bases, J shed 0 bases, and the junction held 7 bases outside the gene matches. CDR3: CASSPQHRGLNTEAFF. As DNA, the CDR3 is TGTGCCAGCAGTCCTCAACACAGGGGGCTGAACACTGAAGCTTTCTTT.

This clonotype showed up many times. The rearrangement uses TRBV6-1 and TRBJ2-4; a possible D gene is TRBD2 (5 bases). Germline V gene sequence: CDR1 MNHNS, CDR2 SASEGT. The CDR3 extends over 14 amino acids. Trimming pared 5 bases from V and 3 bases from J, leaving 11 bases between. CDR3 sequence reads: CASSPLRDKNIQYF. The CDR3 region has the DNA TGTGCCAGCAGTCCACTACGGGACAAAAACATTCAGTACTTC.

The chain has TRBV20-1 and TRBJ1-6; a weak D match, TRBD1 (6 bases). The germline gives CDR1 DFQATT, CDR2 SNEGSKA (reference sequence). V gave up 1 base and J gave up 10 bases, with 17 bases separating them. The CDR3 has 15 amino acids. CDR3: CSARGLGGAGSPLHF. As DNA, the CDR3 is TGCAGTGCTAGAGGGCTGGGGGGCGCTGGGTCACCCCTCCACTTT.

In this sample, this clonotype turned up a few times. The rearrangement joins TRBV14 to TRBJ2-7; no clear D gene. Germline CDR1 reads SGHDN; CDR2 reads FVKESK. Trimming shortened V by 2 bases and J by 4 bases, and 9 bases separated the two germline ends. This CDR3 comprises 13 residues. CDR3 sequence reads: CASSQSMVYEQYF. The CDR3 nucleotides read TGTGCCAGCAGCCAATCTATGGTTTACGAGCAGTACTTC.

This clonotype showed up many times. V gene TRBV6-5 combines with J gene TRBJ2-5; D is ambiguous. From germline, CDR1 is MNHEY and CDR2 SVGAGI. The CDR3 has 13 residues. V lost 4 bases and J lost 4, with 10 bases in between. The CDR3 DNA is TGTGCCAGCAGTTCGGTGGGTGTAGAGACCCAGTACTTC. This codes for CASSSVGVETQYF.